This paragraph reports one T cell receptor (beta chain). These data are taken from a study of blood T cell repertoires in COVID-19. Assay: immunoSEQ multiplex PCR; the TCRdb copy retains only in-frame clones and omits some. The profile shows approximately 170,000 clones, 85% to 95% of them singletons. Germline CDR1 MNHEY, CDR2 SVGAGI. The CDR3 covers 13 residues. Trimming cost V 7 bases and J 0 bases, with 9 bases left between them. This chain uses TRBV6-5 with TRBJ1-1; D gene ambiguous. This receptor was taken from a woman aged 55-70 years with COVID-19, enrolled during active disease. The sequenced sample was peripheral blood. For the CDR3, the DNA is TGTGCCAGCACCCGTTCCCTGAACACTGAAGCTTTCTTT. Amino acids: CASTRSLNTEAFF.